This T cell receptor (beta chain) is drawn from a study of blood T cells in healthy people across ages. This clonotype was counted only a few times. The CDR3 runs to 16 residues. J gave up 6 bases and V 3 bases, and 15 bases lay outside the gene matches. The germline V gene has CDR1 SQVTM and CDR2 ANQGSEA. Primed by a sample-barcoded 5' primer and a J-beta primer mix, a second PCR proceeded for roughly 7 to 12 cycles. TCRdb reprocessed the 5' RACE reads via MiXCR and lists one record per CDR3 protein. The sample carries some 760,000 distinct CDR3 sequences, just under 25% recorded once. This sample was also put to use in a study of T cells of mothers and their children.

The chain carries TRBV29-1 and TRBJ2-5, with TRBD1 matching over 8 bases. This receptor was taken from a boy aged 5 to 17 in good health. The specimen sequenced was blood. The CDR3 DNA reads TGCAGCGTTGATAGGGTATCGGCAGGGGGCAAGAAGACCCAGTACTTC. It is translated as CSVDRVSAGGKKTQYF.